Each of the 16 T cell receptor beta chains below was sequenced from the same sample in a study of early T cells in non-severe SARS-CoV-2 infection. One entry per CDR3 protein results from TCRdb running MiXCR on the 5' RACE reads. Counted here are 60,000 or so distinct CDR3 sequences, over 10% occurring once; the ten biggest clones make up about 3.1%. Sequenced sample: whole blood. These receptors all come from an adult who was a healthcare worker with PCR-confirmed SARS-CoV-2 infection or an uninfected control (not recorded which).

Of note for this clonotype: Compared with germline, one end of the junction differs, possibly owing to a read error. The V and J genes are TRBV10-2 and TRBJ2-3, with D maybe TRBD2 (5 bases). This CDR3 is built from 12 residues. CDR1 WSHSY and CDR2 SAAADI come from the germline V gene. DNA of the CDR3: TGTAGACGTAGCGAACTCACAGATACGCAGTATTTT. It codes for CRRSELTDTQYF.

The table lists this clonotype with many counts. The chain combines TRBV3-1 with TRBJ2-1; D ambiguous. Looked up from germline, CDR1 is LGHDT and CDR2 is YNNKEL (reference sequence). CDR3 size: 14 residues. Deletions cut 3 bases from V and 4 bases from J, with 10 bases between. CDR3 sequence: CASSHRLHYNEQFF. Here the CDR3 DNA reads TGTGCCAGCAGCCATCGACTTCATTACAATGAGCAGTTCTTC.

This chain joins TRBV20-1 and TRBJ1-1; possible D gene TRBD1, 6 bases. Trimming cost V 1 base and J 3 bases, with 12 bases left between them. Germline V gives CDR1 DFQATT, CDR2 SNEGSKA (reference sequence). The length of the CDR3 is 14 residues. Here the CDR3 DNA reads TGCAGTGCTAGAGGGGGCTCAGGGGACACTGAAGCTTTCTTT. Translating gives CSARGGSGDTEAFF.

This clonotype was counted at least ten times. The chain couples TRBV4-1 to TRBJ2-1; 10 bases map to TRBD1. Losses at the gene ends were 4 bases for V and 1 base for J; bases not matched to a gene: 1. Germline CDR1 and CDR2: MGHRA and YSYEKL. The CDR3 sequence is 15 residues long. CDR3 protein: CASSPGQGSYNEQFF. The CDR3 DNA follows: TGCGCCAGCAGCCCGGGACAGGGGTCCTACAATGAGCAGTTCTTC.

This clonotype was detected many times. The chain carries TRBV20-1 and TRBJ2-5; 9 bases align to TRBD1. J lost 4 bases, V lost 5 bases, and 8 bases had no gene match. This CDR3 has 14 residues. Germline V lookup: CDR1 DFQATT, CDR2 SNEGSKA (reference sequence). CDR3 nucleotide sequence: TGCAGTGCTCCACAGGGGGCTATGGGAGAGACCCAGTACTTC. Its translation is CSAPQGAMGETQYF.

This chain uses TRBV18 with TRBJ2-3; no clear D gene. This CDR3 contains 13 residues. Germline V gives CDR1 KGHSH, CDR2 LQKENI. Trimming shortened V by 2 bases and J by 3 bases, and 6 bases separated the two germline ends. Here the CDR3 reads CASSPSLTDTQYF. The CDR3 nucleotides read TGTGCCAGCTCACCATCCTTGACAGATACGCAGTATTTT.

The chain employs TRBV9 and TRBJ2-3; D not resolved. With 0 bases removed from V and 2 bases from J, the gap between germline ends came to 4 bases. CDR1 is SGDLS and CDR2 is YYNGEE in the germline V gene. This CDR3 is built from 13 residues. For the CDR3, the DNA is TGTGCCAGCAGCGTAGACGTCACAGATACGCAGTATTTT. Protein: CASSVDVTDTQYF.

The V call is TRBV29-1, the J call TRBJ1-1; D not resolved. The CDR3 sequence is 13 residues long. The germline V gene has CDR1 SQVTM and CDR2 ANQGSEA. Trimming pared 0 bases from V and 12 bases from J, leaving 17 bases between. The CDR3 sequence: CSVEDNENGWPFF. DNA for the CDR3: TGCAGCGTTGAAGATAATGAGAACGGATGGCCTTTCTTT.

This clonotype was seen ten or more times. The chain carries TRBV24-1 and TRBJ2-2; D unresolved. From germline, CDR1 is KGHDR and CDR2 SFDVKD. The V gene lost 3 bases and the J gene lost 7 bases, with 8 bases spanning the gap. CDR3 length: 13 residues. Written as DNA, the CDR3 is TGTGCCACCAGTGATCCCGTGAGCGGGGAGCTGTTTTTT. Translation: CATSDPVSGELFF.

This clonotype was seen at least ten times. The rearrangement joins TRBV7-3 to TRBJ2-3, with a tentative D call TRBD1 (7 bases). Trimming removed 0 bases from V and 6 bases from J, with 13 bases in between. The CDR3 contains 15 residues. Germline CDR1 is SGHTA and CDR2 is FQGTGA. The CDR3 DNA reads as TGTGCCAGCAGCTTAACTGGAGGGGGCTCGGATACGCAGTATTTT. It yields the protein CASSLTGGGSDTQYF.

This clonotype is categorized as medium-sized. The CDR3 reads CASSRTPDTQYF. The CDR3 DNA sequence: TGTGCCAGCAGCCGAACCCCAGATACGCAGTATTTT. V usage is TRBV7-8 and J usage is TRBJ2-3; no definite D call. Trimming took 5 bases from V and 4 from J, leaving 7 bases between them. This CDR3 spans 12 amino acids. Germline CDR1 is SGHVS and CDR2 is FQNEAQ.

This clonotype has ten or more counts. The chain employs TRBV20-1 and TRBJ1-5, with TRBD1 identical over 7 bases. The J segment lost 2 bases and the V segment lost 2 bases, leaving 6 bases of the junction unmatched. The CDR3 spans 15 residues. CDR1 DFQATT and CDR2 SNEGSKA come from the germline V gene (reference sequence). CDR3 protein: CSARQGGSGNQPQHF. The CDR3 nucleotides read TGCAGTGCTAGACAGGGGGGTTCGGGCAATCAGCCCCAGCATTTT.

The CDR3 bases are TGTGCCAGCAGCGCAATACCCATGAACACTGAAGCTTTCTTT. Protein: CASSAIPMNTEAFF. The chain recombines TRBV9 with TRBJ1-1; D is undetermined. Germline assignment: CDR1 SGDLS and CDR2 YYNGEE. CDR3 length: 14 residues. V was shortened by 3 bases and J by 0 bases, with 9 bases between the two germline ends.

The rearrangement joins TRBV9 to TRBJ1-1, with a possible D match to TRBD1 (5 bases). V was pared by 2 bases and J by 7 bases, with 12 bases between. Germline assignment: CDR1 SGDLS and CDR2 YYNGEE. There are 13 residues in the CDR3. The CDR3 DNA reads TGTGCCAGCAGCGTGTCCCCTCAGGGTGAAGCTTTCTTT. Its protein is CASSVSPQGEAFF.

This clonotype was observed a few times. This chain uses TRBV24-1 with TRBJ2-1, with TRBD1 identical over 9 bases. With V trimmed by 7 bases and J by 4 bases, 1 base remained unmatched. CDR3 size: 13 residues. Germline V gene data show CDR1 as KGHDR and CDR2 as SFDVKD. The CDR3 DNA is TGTGCCACCAGGGACAGGGGATACAATGAGCAGTTCTTC. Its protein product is CATRDRGYNEQFF.

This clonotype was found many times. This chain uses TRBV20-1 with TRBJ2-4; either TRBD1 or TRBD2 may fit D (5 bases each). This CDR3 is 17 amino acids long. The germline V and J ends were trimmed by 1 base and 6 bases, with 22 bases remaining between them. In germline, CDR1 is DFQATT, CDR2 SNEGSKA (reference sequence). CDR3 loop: CSARGGAVARVINIQYF. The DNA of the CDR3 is TGCAGTGCTAGAGGAGGGGCGGTTGCCCGAGTCATAAACATTCAGTACTTC.